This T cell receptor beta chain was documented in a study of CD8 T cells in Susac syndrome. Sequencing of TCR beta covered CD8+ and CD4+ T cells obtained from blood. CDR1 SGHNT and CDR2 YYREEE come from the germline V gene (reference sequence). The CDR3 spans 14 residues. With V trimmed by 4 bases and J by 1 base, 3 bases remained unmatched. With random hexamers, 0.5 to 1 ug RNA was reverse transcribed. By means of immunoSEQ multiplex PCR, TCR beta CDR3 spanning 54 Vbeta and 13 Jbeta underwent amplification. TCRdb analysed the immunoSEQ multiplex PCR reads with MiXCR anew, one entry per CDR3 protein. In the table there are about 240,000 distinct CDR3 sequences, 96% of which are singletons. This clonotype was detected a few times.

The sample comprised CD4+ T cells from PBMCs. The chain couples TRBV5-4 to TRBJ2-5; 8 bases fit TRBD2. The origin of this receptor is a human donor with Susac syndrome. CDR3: CASSPGLAQETQYF. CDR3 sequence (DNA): TGTGCCAGCAGCCCTGGACTAGCCCAAGAGACCCAGTACTTC.